Below are 29 T cell receptor beta chains sequenced from a single sample in a study of cytomegalovirus exposure and HLA in healthy donors. PCR used 60 Vbeta primers and 13 Jbeta primers. Method: immunoSEQ multiplex PCR; TCRdb's copy keeps in-frame clones and lacks some. The sample consists of about 170,000 clones, about 82% of them appearing once. Sequencing used PBMCs. The receptors were gathered from a young woman in good health and CMV-seronegative.

The chain employs TRBV5-1 and TRBJ1-2; D is perhaps TRBD1 (6 bases). Germline-derived CDR1 and CDR2 are SGHRS and YFSETQ. The length of the CDR3 is 15 residues. V dropped 4 bases and J dropped 2 bases, with 15 bases sitting between them. Here the CDR3 reads CASSASEGGNYGYTF. CDR3 nucleotides: TGCGCCAGCAGCGCATCCGAAGGGGGAAACTATGGCTACACCTTC.

The chain joins TRBV6-4 to TRBJ2-1, with 16 nucleotides matching TRBD2. The germline V gene has CDR1 MRHNA and CDR2 SNTAGT. The ends lost 4 bases at V and 2 bases at J; junction bases unmatched: 2. CDR3 size: 17 residues. CDR3 bases: TGTGCCAGCAGTGGAGGGACTAGCGGGAGGGCCTACAATGAGCAGTTCTTC. This encodes CASSGGTSGRAYNEQFF.

The J gene is TRBJ1-1, the V gene TRBV6-6, with no clear D. The CDR3 loop spans 14 amino acids. Germline V lookup: CDR1 MNHNY, CDR2 SVGAGI (reference sequence). The germline V and J ends were trimmed by 8 bases and 7 bases, with 20 bases remaining between them. CDR3 coding DNA: TGTGCCAGCGGACTCCTTTCCGGGAACCTTGAAGCTTTCTTT. Translated, it gives CASGLLSGNLEAFF.

The genes are TRBV5-1 and TRBJ2-5; 8 nucleotides agree with TRBD1. Trimming removed 4 bases from V and 5 bases from J; junction bases left unmatched: 7. In germline, CDR1 is SGHRS, CDR2 YFSETQ. This CDR3 comprises 14 residues. The CDR3 is CASSPTTGEETQYF. The CDR3 DNA is TGCGCCAGCAGCCCCACGACAGGGGAGGAGACCCAGTACTTC.

This sequence joins TRBV30 and TRBJ2-2; 12 bases align to TRBD2. Per germline, CDR1 GTSNPN and CDR2 SVGIG (reference sequence). V lost 0 bases and J lost 7; bases outside the gene matches: 12. The CDR3 spans 18 residues. The CDR3 region is CAWSVAASGRARGGELFF. Written as DNA, the CDR3 is TGTGCCTGGAGTGTAGCGGCTAGCGGGAGGGCCCGGGGCGGGGAGCTGTTTTTT.

This clone was picked up one time. The chain combines TRBV6-1 with TRBJ2-7; 8 nucleotides line up with TRBD2. Trimming cost V 2 bases and J 2 bases; bases outside gene matches: 2. CDR1 and CDR2 (germline): MNHNS, SASEGT. This CDR3 region has 14 residues. The CDR3 region is CASSERGGTYEQYF. CDR3 DNA sequence: TGTGCCAGCAGTGAACGGGGGGGAACCTACGAGCAGTACTTC.

V and J are TRBV6-4 and TRBJ2-1; D possibly corresponds to TRBD2 (6 bases). Trimming cost V 4 bases and J 5 bases, with 9 bases left between them. The CDR3 spans 13 residues. Germline V gene lookup returns CDR1 MRHNA and CDR2 SNTAGT. The CDR3 sequence is CASSGGAHNEQFF. CDR3 coding DNA: TGTGCCAGCAGTGGCGGGGCCCACAATGAGCAGTTCTTC.

V is TRBV27 and J is TRBJ2-1; 8 nucleotides agree with TRBD1. J lost 0 bases, V lost 6 bases, and 4 bases had no gene match. The germline gives CDR1 MNHEY, CDR2 SMNVEV (reference sequence). There are 15 residues in the CDR3. For the CDR3, the DNA is TGTGCCAGCAGCCAGGGGGCGAGCTCCTACAATGAGCAGTTCTTC. Its protein is CASSQGASSYNEQFF.

This rearrangement joins TRBV4-2 to TRBJ2-5; 12 bases map to TRBD2. V lost 3 bases to trimming and J lost 5 bases; unmatched junction nucleotides: 7. This CDR3 contains 16 residues. Germline V gene lookup returns CDR1 LGHNA and CDR2 YNFKEQ. The CDR3 here is CASSHGASGRGETQYF. DNA for the CDR3: TGTGCCAGCAGCCACGGGGCTAGCGGGAGGGGGGAGACCCAGTACTTC.

This rearrangement joins TRBV15 to TRBJ1-5; TRBD1 agrees at 8 bases. Germline V lookup: CDR1 LNHNV, CDR2 YYDKDF (reference sequence). The CDR3 covers 14 residues. After removal of 8 bases from V and 6 bases from J, the junction contained 9 bases not matched to a gene. CDR3 sequence (DNA): TGTGCCACCGGGCTCCAGGGGGCAATTCAGCCCCAGCATTTT. This gives the protein CATGLQGAIQPQHF.

V gene TRBV28 combines with J gene TRBJ2-7; TRBD2 might be the D (6 bases). This CDR3 contains 15 residues. Germline CDR1 reads MDHEN; CDR2 reads SYDVKM. V dropped 2 bases and J dropped 3 bases, with 14 bases sitting between them. The CDR3 loop reads CASSLGGRESYEQYF. The CDR3 nucleotides read TGTGCCAGCAGTTTAGGGGGACGGGAGAGCTACGAGCAGTACTTC.

CDR3 protein: CASSYAPDRDQPQHF. The CDR3 DNA sequence: TGTGCCAGCAGTTATGCCCCGGACAGGGATCAGCCCCAGCATTTT. The V call is TRBV6-6, the J call TRBJ1-5; TRBD1 matches at 8 bases. The germline gives CDR1 MNHNY, CDR2 SVGAGI (reference sequence). Germline trimming cut 3 bases from V and 5 bases from J; bases unmatched to any gene: 6. The CDR3 has 15 residues.

The table lists this clone with a count of one. This chain joins TRBV2 and TRBJ2-1; maybe TRBD1 (6 bases). V was cut by 5 bases and J by 10 bases, with 21 bases left in between. This CDR3 comprises 15 residues. Germline V gene lookup returns CDR1 SNHLY and CDR2 FYNNEI. Here the CDR3 DNA reads TGTGCCAGCAGTTCTCTCAGAAGGGGGTCGGACGAGCAGTTCTTC. Translated: CASSSLRRGSDEQFF.

This clone is a singleton in its sample. This chain uses TRBV4-3 with TRBJ2-2; D might be TRBD1 (5 bases). Between the trimmed V and J ends, which lost 5 bases and 3 bases, there was a span of 10 bases. In germline, CDR1 is LGHNA, CDR2 YSLEER. The CDR3 runs 14 residues. CDR3 loop: CASSYGQYTGELFF. The CDR3 DNA sequence: TGCGCCAGCAGCTACGGACAATACACCGGGGAGCTGTTTTTT.

A word on this clone: The identical CDR3 is also encoded by other nucleotide sequences in the sample. The chain employs TRBV20-1 and TRBJ1-1, with unresolved D. V shed 1 base and J shed 5 bases, with 5 bases lying between them. The germline V gene has CDR1 DFQATT and CDR2 SNEGSKA (reference sequence). This CDR3 spans 11 amino acids. CDR3 coding DNA: TGCAGTGCTAGAGCGGGTACTGAAGCTTTCTTT. Its translation is CSARAGTEAFF.

This clone came up once. The chain employs TRBV5-1 and TRBJ1-1; 8 bases match TRBD1. V was clipped by 4 bases and J by 10 bases; unmatched bases: 18. Germline CDR1 SGHRS, CDR2 YFSETQ. This CDR3 spans 16 amino acids. As DNA, the CDR3 is TGCGCCAGCAGCCCCGGACAGGGTATTCTGGGGGAGAGAGCTTTCTTT. Protein product: CASSPGQGILGERAFF.

Comment on this clone: This sample includes further DNA sequences coding for the same CDR3. The V call is TRBV14, the J call TRBJ2-3; 9 bases are a match to TRBD2. The CDR3 has 14 residues. CDR1 and CDR2 from the germline V gene are SGHDN and FVKESK. Unmatched junction bases numbered 7, after V lost 0 bases and J lost 12 bases. The CDR3 sequence is CASSQDIRREGQYF. For the CDR3, the DNA is TGTGCCAGCAGCCAAGACATTCGGCGGGAGGGCCAGTATTTT.

The chain couples TRBV6-4 to TRBJ2-1; 12 bases are shared with TRBD2. V shed 10 bases, J shed 2 bases, and the junction held 15 bases outside the gene matches. This CDR3 is built from 18 residues. From germline, CDR1 is MRHNA and CDR2 SNTAGT. CDR3 residues: CATHGGLAGTGTYNEQFF. The DNA for the CDR3 is TGTGCCACCCACGGTGGACTAGCGGGAACCGGCACCTACAATGAGCAGTTCTTC.

The chain is built from TRBV27 and TRBJ2-7; D is perhaps TRBD2 (7 bases). The CDR3 length is 15 residues. The germline V and J ends were trimmed by 4 bases and 1 base, with 14 bases remaining between them. Per germline, CDR1 MNHEY and CDR2 SMNVEV (reference sequence). In DNA, the CDR3 is TGTGCCAGCAGTTCGGGGGGCGGGGGTTCCTACGAGCAGTACTTC. This codes for CASSSGGGGSYEQYF.

This chain links TRBV10-3 with TRBJ1-4; 8 bases line up with TRBD1. The germline CDR1 and CDR2 sequences are ENHRY and SYGVKD. Unmatched junction bases numbered 13, after V lost 0 bases and J lost 7 bases. This CDR3 contains 18 residues. The CDR3, as DNA: TGTGCCATCAGTGAGTCTGACCGACGGACAGGGATAGGTGAAAAACTGTTTTTT. Translation: CAISESDRRTGIGEKLFF.

V gene TRBV5-5 combines with J gene TRBJ1-4, with 7 positions matching TRBD1. Per the germline V gene, CDR1 is SGHKS and CDR2 is YYEKEE (reference sequence). This CDR3 has 13 amino acids. Trimming cost V 4 bases and J 6 bases; bases outside gene matches: 3. The CDR3 loop is CASSRTGDEKLFF. The CDR3 region has the DNA TGTGCCAGCAGCCGTACAGGGGATGAAAAACTGTTTTTT. The full variable domain, completed using reference TRBV5-5 and TRBJ1-4, is DAGVTQSPTHLIKTRGQQVTLRCSPISGHKSVSWYQQVLGQGPQFIFQYYEKEERGRGNFPDRFSARQFPNYSSELNVNALLLGDSALYLCASSRTGDEKLFFGSGTQLSVL.

The rearrangement links TRBV5-1 to TRBJ2-1; 7 positions match TRBD2. The CDR3 has 14 residues. Germline CDR1 and CDR2: SGHRS and YFSETQ. J was trimmed by 7 bases and V by 5 bases; bases with no gene match: 9. The DNA of the CDR3 is TGCGCCAGCAGTAATGGACTAGTCCGGAATGAGCAGTTCTTC. As protein: CASSNGLVRNEQFF.

The V gene is TRBV4-3, the J gene TRBJ2-5; D uncertain. Germline V gives CDR1 LGHNA, CDR2 YSLEER. The CDR3 covers 16 residues. V lost 0 bases, J lost 5 bases, and 16 bases lay in between. The chain's CDR3 is CASSQDSISERETQYF. The DNA for the CDR3 is TGCGCCAGCAGCCAAGATTCGATATCGGAGAGGGAGACCCAGTACTTC.

This chain uses TRBV7-9 with TRBJ2-2; TRBD2 matches at 7 bases. Trimming took 1 base from V and 2 from J; bases not matched to a gene: 7. The length of the CDR3 is 17 residues. In germline, CDR1 is SEHNR, CDR2 FQNEAQ (reference sequence). The DNA of the CDR3 is TGTGCCAGCAGCTTAGGGCGGGGGACTTTTAACACCGGGGAGCTGTTTTTT. It specifies CASSLGRGTFNTGELFF.

V is TRBV27 and J is TRBJ2-7; 9 bases match TRBD2. Germline V lookup: CDR1 MNHEY, CDR2 SMNVEV (reference sequence). The CDR3 runs 18 residues. Trimming cost V 2 bases and J 2 bases; bases outside gene matches: 13. The CDR3: CASSLLDSGTSLPYEQYF. The CDR3 nucleotides are TGTGCCAGCAGTTTACTCGACAGCGGGACTAGCTTACCCTACGAGCAGTACTTC.

This chain links TRBV13 with TRBJ2-7; D possibly corresponds to TRBD1 (6 bases). This CDR3 is 15 amino acids long. CDR1 and CDR2 (germline): PRHDT, FYEKMQ (reference sequence). V was cut by 5 bases and J by 4 bases, with 18 bases left in between. The CDR3 loop reads CASSLGRGGAYEQYF. The CDR3 nucleotides are TGTGCCAGCAGCCTGGGCAGGGGTGGGGCTTACGAGCAGTACTTC.

The V and J genes are TRBV7-2 and TRBJ2-7; 10 positions agree with TRBD2. CDR1 and CDR2 from the germline V gene are SGHTA and FQGNSA. There are 16 residues in the CDR3. After removal of 0 bases from V and 5 bases from J, the junction contained 7 bases not matched to a gene. The CDR3 DNA follows: TGTGCCAGCAGCTTAGCCTTGCTAGCGGGAGTGGACGAGCAGTACTTC. This codes for CASSLALLAGVDEQYF.

This clone was detected only a few times. The chain employs TRBV6-6 and TRBJ2-3, with 10 bases identical to TRBD1. Germline V lookup: CDR1 MNHNY, CDR2 SVGAGI (reference sequence). Losses at the gene ends were 5 bases for V and 2 bases for J; bases not matched to a gene: 4. The CDR3 covers 15 residues. In nucleotides, the CDR3 is TGTGCCAGCAGTCTCGGACAGGGGGTCACAGATACGCAGTATTTT. It encodes CASSLGQGVTDTQYF.

The chain uses TRBV28 and TRBJ1-1; TRBD1 might be the D (5 bases). Germline CDR1 reads MDHEN; CDR2 reads SYDVKM. This CDR3 is 11 amino acids long. V was pared by 6 bases and J by 5 bases, with 7 bases between. CDR3 DNA: TGTGCCAGCAGGGGGCGGACTGAAGCTTTCTTT. Residues: CASRGRTEAFF.